The table lists the clone carrying this T cell receptor (beta chain) with many counts. This CDR3 contains 15 residues. V lost 1 base and J lost 4; bases outside the gene matches: 3. Per germline, CDR1 SGHVS and CDR2 FQNEAQ. These data come from a study of beta chain features in type 1 diabetes. Every isolated RNA sample was fully reverse transcribed, so sequencing captured expressed TCRB transcripts. The protocol was immunoSEQ multiplex PCR, while the TCRdb copy is restricted to in-frame clones and leaves out a portion. The profile shows 200,000 to 250,000 clones, around 26% of them singletons. Central memory, naive, regulatory and stem cell-like memory CD4+ cells were sorted by CD45RO/CCR7/CD25/CD127/CD95/CD27.

This TCR derives from a man between 25 and 39 years old in good health. Material: central memory CD4+ T cells from blood. The chain is built from TRBV7-8 and TRBJ2-2; 7 bases line up with TRBD1. CDR3 sequence: CASSLGSGGTGELFF. CDR3 coding DNA: TGTGCCAGCAGCTTAGGTTCAGGGGGCACCGGGGAGCTGTTTTTT. Supplemented by reference TRBV7-8 and TRBJ2-2, the full variable domain reads GAGVSQSPRYKVAKRGQDVALRCDPISGHVSLFWYQQALGQGPEFLTYFQNEAQLDKSGLPSDRFFAERPEGSVSTLKIQRTQQEDSAVYLCASSLGSGGTGELFFGEGSRLTVL.